The rows below give T cell receptor beta chains drawn from one sample of a study of OX40 agonist ivuxolimab in advanced cancers. TCRdb keeps only in-frame clones here, not all; method: immunoSEQ multiplex PCR. The profile shows 65,000 to 90,000 clones, about 87% of them singletons. The input for sequencing was CD4+ or CD8+ T cells sorted from blood, taken in a trial of the OX40 agonist ivuxolimab. The receptors were gathered from an adult with an advanced solid tumor such as melanoma, head and neck, liver or kidney cancer. The conserved cysteine and the conserved F or W are not part of the CDR3 here. A D gene is named only where the DNA matches it firmly.

>TRBJ1-2|TRBV4-1|-
ASSQPGQAHYGYT
>TRBJ2-1|TRBV4-1|TRBD2
ASSQDEALAGVNEQF
>TRBJ2-5|TRBV7-9|-
ASSLVLGETQY
>TRBJ2-7|TRBV13|TRBD1
ASSSTGGISYEQY
>TRBJ2-7|TRBV7-9|TRBD2
ASSLASSGGPDNYEQY
>TRBJ2-1|TRBV14|TRBD2
ASSPPGLAGLFNEQF
>TRBJ2-7|TRBV6-1|TRBD2
ASSGDGGLAEFYEQY
>TRBJ2-1|TRBV5-1|TRBD2
ASSLASVAGWYNEQF
>TRBJ1-1|TRBV14|-
ASSQDDRREAF
>TRBJ1-1|TRBV7-6|-
ASSARGGNTEAF
>TRBJ2-1|TRBV11-2|-
ASRGGGNEQF
>TRBJ2-6|TRBV7-9|TRBD1
ASSSPTGSSSGANVLT
>TRBJ2-3|TRBV19|-
ATQDSNRIADTQY
>TRBJ1-3|TRBV7-9|-
ASSPRLESGNTIY
>TRBJ1-4|TRBV19|TRBD1
ASMAGGTKLF
>TRBJ1-1|TRBV5-1|-
ASSDLGGRTEAF
>TRBJ2-1|TRBV14|TRBD2
ASSPTSGANNEQF
>TRBJ2-7|TRBV7-9|-
ASSLEGGFTYEQY
>TRBJ1-1|TRBV19|TRBD1
ASSSWGQGANTEAF